This T cell receptor beta chain was captured in a study of T cell responses to AZD1222 COVID-19 vaccine. Study observations and caveats: At baseline, seropositivity was found in only a handful of AZD1222 recipients.

V was pared by 4 bases and J by 4 bases, with 10 bases between. CDR1 LGHDT and CDR2 YNNKEL come from the germline V gene (reference sequence). The CDR3 is 14 amino acids. Note on this clone: The antigen is unknown.

Here immunoSEQ multiplex PCR was the method, and the copy in TCRdb shows in-frame clones only, minus some. The table shows some 140,000 clones, with roughly 85% occurring only once. The chain carries TRBV3-1 (or the pseudogene TRBV3-2) and TRBJ2-2; D is ambiguous. The sequenced sample was peripheral blood, obtained 28 days after the second dose of the MenACWY control vaccine. The TCR was taken from an adult who received the MenACWY meningococcal vaccine as a control. CDR3 sequence: CASSLGRLTGELFF. In DNA form, the CDR3 reads TGTGCCAGCAGCCTCGGAAGGCTCACCGGGGAGCTGTTTTTT.